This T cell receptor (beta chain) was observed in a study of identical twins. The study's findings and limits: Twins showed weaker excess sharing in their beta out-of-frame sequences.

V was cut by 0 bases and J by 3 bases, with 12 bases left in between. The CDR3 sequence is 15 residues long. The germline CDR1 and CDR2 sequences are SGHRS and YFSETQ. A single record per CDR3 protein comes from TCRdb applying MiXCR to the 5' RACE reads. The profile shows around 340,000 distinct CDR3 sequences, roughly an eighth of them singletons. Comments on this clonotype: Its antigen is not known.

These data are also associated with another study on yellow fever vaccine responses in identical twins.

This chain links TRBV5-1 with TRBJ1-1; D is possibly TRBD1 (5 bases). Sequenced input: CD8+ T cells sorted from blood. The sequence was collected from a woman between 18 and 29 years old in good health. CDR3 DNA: TGCGCCAGCAGCTTGGGTCCGGGGCGGTACACTGAAGCTTTCTTT. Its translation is CASSLGPGRYTEAFF.